Listed below are T cell receptor beta chains from one sample, sequenced in a study of T cell responses to AZD1222 COVID-19 vaccine. Clones were sequenced by immunoSEQ multiplex PCR, and TCRdb holds only the in-frame ones, with some missing. Of about 160,000 clones detected, about 91% appear once; the ten largest clones hold 4% to 5.5%. The material was peripheral blood, obtained on day 0 of AZD1222 vaccination. Receptor source: an adult in good health. The CDR3 runs from the conserved cysteine through the conserved F or W. Fields, in order: J gene, V gene, CDR3 protein.

j_gene: TRBJ1-4
v_gene: TRBV9
CDR3aa: CASSVDEKLFF

j_gene: TRBJ2-5
v_gene: TRBV27
CDR3aa: CASSFLWERETQYF

j_gene: TRBJ2-3
v_gene: TRBV18
CDR3aa: CASSPPYVGWTDTQYF

j_gene: TRBJ2-3
v_gene: TRBV5-4
CDR3aa: CASSSRGTDTQYF

j_gene: TRBJ2-1
v_gene: TRBV9
CDR3aa: CASSVDGETYNEQFF

j_gene: TRBJ2-7
v_gene: TRBV13
CDR3aa: CASSPRDGYEQYF

j_gene: TRBJ1-3
v_gene: TRBV6-2/TRBV6-3
CDR3aa: CASSAIGRGPGNTIYF

j_gene: TRBJ1-6
v_gene: TRBV9
CDR3aa: CASSAQGTYNSPLHF

j_gene: TRBJ2-5
v_gene: TRBV6-6
CDR3aa: CASSSGREETQYF

j_gene: TRBJ2-5
v_gene: TRBV5-4
CDR3aa: CASSPEGRQGIETQYF

j_gene: TRBJ1-6
v_gene: TRBV7-2
CDR3aa: CASSLKLPGPTNSPLHF

j_gene: TRBJ1-1
v_gene: TRBV6-5
CDR3aa: CASKRRNTEAFF

j_gene: TRBJ2-1
v_gene: TRBV2
CDR3aa: CASSINEQFF

j_gene: TRBJ1-5
v_gene: TRBV4-3
CDR3aa: CASSQDAQTNQPQHF

j_gene: TRBJ2-7
v_gene: TRBV11-2
CDR3aa: CASSLDSSYEQYF

j_gene: TRBJ2-7
v_gene: TRBV7-2
CDR3aa: CASRRTSGTYEQYF

j_gene: TRBJ1-6
v_gene: TRBV27
CDR3aa: CASSQRTGAGYNSPLHF

j_gene: TRBJ1-6
v_gene: TRBV3-1/TRBV3-2
CDR3aa: CASSRYNNSPLHF

j_gene: TRBJ2-3
v_gene: TRBV30
CDR3aa: CAWGADFTDTQYF

j_gene: TRBJ1-2
v_gene: TRBV7-2
CDR3aa: CASSLFYLGGKGYTF

j_gene: TRBJ2-5
v_gene: TRBV28
CDR3aa: CASSILGAGGKETQYF

j_gene: TRBJ1-1
v_gene: TRBV10-3
CDR3aa: CAISSQGLNTEAFF

j_gene: TRBJ2-3
v_gene: TRBV29-1
CDR3aa: CSSRGLAGGDTQYF

j_gene: TRBJ2-7
v_gene: TRBV5-4
CDR3aa: CASSPRTGTGGAGSYEQYF

j_gene: TRBJ1-3
v_gene: TRBV11-3
CDR3aa: CASSVTRDTIYF

j_gene: TRBJ2-1
v_gene: TRBV6-1
CDR3aa: CASSYGNEQFF